The next 15 T cell receptor beta chains were all read from a single sample in a study of shared clonotypes between healthy human individuals. TCRdb's table, derived via immunoSEQ multiplex PCR, lists solely in-frame clones and lacks some. Here the sample spans just over 2,000,000 clones, roughly 94% being singletons. Sequencing was done on a sample of naive CD4+ T cells sorted from blood. Subset of the sample: CD45RA+ positively selected. These receptors were taken from a man aged 18 to 29 in good health.

Only a few counts were recorded for this clone. The chain recombines TRBV30 with TRBJ2-1, with D unclear. This CDR3 spans 11 amino acids. CDR1 is GTSNPN, CDR2 SVGIG, per germline (reference sequence). Trimming removed 6 bases at V and 6 bases at J, with 9 bases between. The CDR3 sequence: CACSPLNEQFF. CDR3 nucleotides: TGTGCCTGTTCCCCCCTCAATGAGCAGTTCTTC.

The rearrangement joins TRBV28 to TRBJ1-1; D gene uncertain. CDR3 length equals 12 residues. Trimming removed 6 bases from V and 6 bases from J, with 11 bases in between. Per germline, CDR1 MDHEN and CDR2 SYDVKM. The CDR3 protein is CASSLQMPEAFF. Here the CDR3 DNA reads TGTGCCAGCAGCCTACAGATGCCTGAAGCTTTCTTT.

This chain connects TRBV10-2 to TRBJ2-5; the D gene is possibly TRBD2 (5 bases). The CDR3 loop spans 12 amino acids. V lost 6 bases to trimming and J lost 2 bases, with 7 bases between them. Germline V gene sequence: CDR1 WSHSY, CDR2 SAAADI. CDR3 loop: CASRRGQETQYF. For the CDR3, the DNA is TGCGCCAGCAGACGGGGACAAGAGACCCAGTACTTC.

This clone appeared many times. The V call is TRBV5-1, the J call TRBJ2-1; maybe TRBD2 (6 bases). The CDR3 consists of 14 residues. V gave up 5 bases and J gave up 6 bases, with 15 bases separating them. The germline gives CDR1 SGHRS, CDR2 YFSETQ. CDR3 DNA sequence: TGCGCCAGCAGGGCCCAGCGGGCCGGCAATGAGCAGTTCTTC. Translated, it gives CASRAQRAGNEQFF.

The rearrangement links TRBV11-2 to TRBJ1-1, with 10 nucleotides matching TRBD1. CDR1 is SGHAT, CDR2 FQNNGV, per germline. V was pared by 5 bases and J by 4 bases, with 1 base of the junction left unmatched. The CDR3 extends over 13 amino acids. This CDR3 reads CASSRTGGTEAFF. The DNA of the CDR3 is TGTGCCAGCAGCCGGACAGGGGGCACTGAAGCTTTCTTT.

The genes are TRBV9 and TRBJ2-1; D call uncertain. The CDR3 contains 15 residues. The germline V and J ends were trimmed by 0 bases and 0 bases, with 7 bases remaining between them. Germline V gene lookup returns CDR1 SGDLS and CDR2 YYNGEE. CDR3 sequence: CASSVDLGSYNEQFF. The CDR3 nucleotides are TGTGCCAGCAGCGTAGATCTGGGCTCCTACAATGAGCAGTTCTTC.

The J gene is TRBJ2-2, the V gene TRBV5-1; 7 nucleotides align to TRBD2. This CDR3 has 16 amino acids. Losses at the gene ends were 2 bases for V and 3 bases for J; bases not matched to a gene: 7. Germline CDR1 SGHRS, CDR2 YFSETQ. The CDR3 region has the DNA TGCGCCAGCAGCTTAGCAAGCGGGAAGGACACCGGGGAGCTGTTTTTT. Protein: CASSLASGKDTGELFF. The full variable domain, with the rest looked up from reference TRBV5-1 and TRBJ2-2, is KAGVTQTPRYLIKTRGQQVTLSCSPISGHRSVSWYQQTPGQGLQFLFEYFSETQRNKGNFPGRFSGRQFSNSRSEMNVSTLELGDSALYLCASSLASGKDTGELFFGEGSRLTVL.

The CDR3 coding sequence is TGTGCCTCACGGTTAGGGAGCTCACCCCTCCACTTT. It yields the protein CASRLGSSPLHF. The chain is built from TRBV30 and TRBJ1-6; no definite D call. Trimming left V 7 bases short and J 10 bases short, with 14 bases between. Germline V CDR1 and CDR2: GTSNPN, SVGIG (reference sequence). This CDR3 is 12 amino acids long.

V gene TRBV30 combines with J gene TRBJ2-3, with D perhaps given as TRBD1 or TRBD2 (6 bases each). The germline gives CDR1 GTSNPN, CDR2 SVGIG (reference sequence). CDR3 length equals 14 residues. The ends were cut back, 1 base at V and 8 bases at J, with 16 bases in the middle. DNA for the CDR3: TGTGCCTGGAGTGGAACGGGGGCTGGGGGTACGCAGTATTTT. It specifies CAWSGTGAGGTQYF.

V and J are TRBV6-1 and TRBJ2-7; 10 bases fit TRBD1. The CDR3 loop spans 17 amino acids. V lost 6 bases and J lost 5; bases outside the gene matches: 16. Germline loops: CDR1 MNHNS, CDR2 SASEGT. The CDR3 region is CASSESGPGQGRHEQYF. DNA for the CDR3: TGTGCCAGCAGCGAAAGCGGCCCGGGACAGGGGCGCCACGAGCAGTACTTC.

This clone was recorded once. The chain carries TRBV7-6 and TRBJ2-7; TRBD2 matches 9 bases. The germline CDR1 and CDR2 sequences are SGHVS and FNYEAQ. J was trimmed by 5 bases and V by 6 bases; bases with no gene match: 5. The CDR3 runs to 13 residues. The CDR3 bases are TGTGCCAGCAGGGCTAGCGGGACCCACGAGCAGTACTTC. Protein sequence: CASRASGTHEQYF.

This clone appeared once. The V and J genes are TRBV30 and TRBJ1-4, with TRBD1 matching 11 bases. The CDR3 runs 14 residues. Germline CDR1 GTSNPN, CDR2 SVGIG (reference sequence). V lost 5 bases and J lost 7; bases outside the gene matches: 6. The CDR3: CAWERGTGGEKLFF. The CDR3 DNA follows: TGTGCCTGGGAAAGGGGGACAGGGGGTGAAAAACTGTTTTTT.

On this clone: It may be a read error: a sequence one base away is much more abundant. Other DNA sequences in this sample translate to the same CDR3. V gene TRBV5-8 combines with J gene TRBJ1-6; D is unresolved. Germline V lookup: CDR1 SGHTS, CDR2 YDEGEE. This CDR3 comprises 12 residues. The CDR3 coding sequence is TGCGCCAGCAGCTTGCTAAATTCACCCCTCCACTTT. Its protein is CASSLLNSPLHF.

The J gene is TRBJ1-1, the V gene TRBV6-6; TRBD1 might be the D (5 bases). Trimming took 6 bases from V and 1 from J, leaving 15 bases between them. This CDR3 contains 15 residues. Germline V gives CDR1 MNHNY, CDR2 SVGAGI (reference sequence). DNA of the CDR3: TGTGCCAGCAGGGAATCCCCCGGGGGGAACACTGAAGCTTTCTTT. Amino acids: CASRESPGGNTEAFF.

Regarding this clone: Other DNA sequences in the same sample also yield this CDR3. This chain uses TRBV5-4 with TRBJ2-1; 10 positions agree with TRBD1. The CDR3 covers 15 residues. Unmatched junction bases numbered 3, after V lost 4 bases and J lost 2 bases. Germline lookup yields CDR1 SGHNT and CDR2 YYREEE (reference sequence). The CDR3 spells CASSLGQGTYNEQFF. As DNA, the CDR3 is TGTGCCAGCAGCCTGGGACAGGGGACCTACAATGAGCAGTTCTTC.